The 20 T cell receptor beta chains in this list originate from one sample, sequenced in a study of blood T cell repertoires in COVID-19 (TCRdb year 2020). The library was prepared using the immunoSEQ multiplex PCR assay. The table comes from immuneACCESS by way of TCRdb, which keeps in-frame sequences with V and J called. Part of the clones is missing from these tables; in studies checked, under half for an unresolved V gene and the rest for unknown reasons. This sample gives around 310,000 clones in total; 90% of them show up just once. The top ten hold 1% of the sample. Input material: peripheral blood. The receptors were sampled from a middle-aged woman with COVID-19, enrolled during active disease.

V usage is TRBV27 and J usage is TRBJ2-1, with a tentative D call TRBD1 (5 bases). Trimming pared 5 bases from V and 2 bases from J, leaving 13 bases between. Germline V gene sequence: CDR1 MNHEY, CDR2 SMNVEV (reference sequence). This CDR3 region has 15 residues. CDR3 coding DNA: TGTGCCAGCAGTCCAGGGATCCTAGCCTACAATGAGCAGTTCTTC. This codes for CASSPGILAYNEQFF.

The chain couples TRBV4-3 to TRBJ2-7, with 11 positions matching TRBD2. Germline-derived CDR1 and CDR2 are LGHNA and YSLEER. There are 15 residues in the CDR3. J gave up 3 bases and V 2 bases, and 3 bases lay outside the gene matches. The DNA for the CDR3 is TGCGCCAGCAGCCAAACTAGCGGGAGCAACTACGAGCAGTACTTC. Its protein is CASSQTSGSNYEQYF.

V and J are TRBV7-6 and TRBJ2-3, with 7 positions matching TRBD2. The length of the CDR3 is 14 residues. CDR1 is SGHVS and CDR2 is FNYEAQ in the germline V gene. Trimming cost V 7 bases and J 3 bases; bases outside gene matches: 7. CDR3 bases: TGTGCCAGCACCGATTCGGGGGGTACAGATACGCAGTATTTT. As protein: CASTDSGGTDTQYF.

The chain has TRBV2 and TRBJ1-1; TRBD1 aligns across 8 bases. This CDR3 has 15 amino acids. Germline CDR1 is SNHLY and CDR2 is FYNNEI. Trimming at V came to 4 bases and at J to 1 base, leaving 5 bases not matched to a gene. The CDR3 bases are TGTGCCAGCAGTGGACAGGGGTCAAAGAACACTGAAGCTTTCTTT. Encoded protein: CASSGQGSKNTEAFF.

V and J are TRBV7-8 and TRBJ1-1; D is unresolved. Between the trimmed V and J ends, which lost 5 bases and 0 bases, there was a span of 13 bases. This CDR3 is built from 15 residues. CDR1 and CDR2 (germline): SGHVS, FQNEAQ. Here the CDR3 reads CASSPLWSLNTEAFF. The CDR3 coding sequence is TGTGCCAGCAGCCCCCTTTGGAGCCTGAACACTGAAGCTTTCTTT.

The chain couples TRBV5-1 to TRBJ1-2, with 8 bases identical to TRBD1. The CDR3 is 15 amino acids. Unmatched junction bases numbered 12, after V lost 4 bases and J lost 7 bases. Germline CDR1 and CDR2: SGHRS and YFSETQ. For the CDR3, the DNA is TGCGCCAGCAGCATAGACAGGGGATCCCTCAGTGGCTACACCTTC. Protein product: CASSIDRGSLSGYTF.

The chain carries TRBV6-5 and TRBJ2-2; maybe TRBD2 (6 bases). There are 16 residues in the CDR3. Germline CDR1 reads MNHEY; CDR2 reads SVGAGI. Trimming stripped 0 bases from V and 7 bases from J, with 15 bases between. DNA of the CDR3: TGTGCCAGCAGTTACTCGAGTGCGGGGTCGGTCGGGGAGCTGTTTTTT. It codes for CASSYSSAGSVGELFF.

The table lists this clone with a count of one. The chain uses TRBV9 and TRBJ2-1; TRBD2 matches 10 bases. The germline V gene encodes CDR1 SGDLS and CDR2 YYNGEE. The CDR3 runs 15 residues. V trimming: 6 bases; J trimming: 6 bases; junction bases outside the gene matches: 9. CDR3 DNA sequence: TGTGCCAGCACCCCTCCGGGACTAGCGACCAATGAGCAGTTCTTC. This sequence encodes CASTPPGLATNEQFF.

V usage is TRBV12-3 or TRBV12-4 and J usage is TRBJ1-3; D possibly corresponds to TRBD1 (5 bases). The V gene lost 4 bases and the J gene lost 5 bases, with 9 bases spanning the gap. This CDR3 spans 13 amino acids. In nucleotides, the CDR3 is TGTGCCAGCAGTTGGGCAGGGCGAAACACCATATATTTT. Its translation: CASSWAGRNTIYF.

J is TRBJ2-1 and V is TRBV7-2; TRBD2 matches at 8 bases. Per germline, CDR1 SGHTA and CDR2 FQGNSA. Germline trimming cut 3 bases from V and 8 bases from J; bases unmatched to any gene: 6. CDR3 length: 14 residues. The CDR3 nucleotides are TGTGCCAGCAGCTTGACGGGGGGGCCGGATGAGCAGTTCTTC. Its protein product is CASSLTGGPDEQFF.

The CDR3 nucleotides read TGCAGTGCTATTGACGCCGGGACAGACCTTTATAGCAATCAGCCCCAGCATTTT. As protein: CSAIDAGTDLYSNQPQHF. This chain joins TRBV20-1 and TRBJ1-5, with 7 bases aligning to TRBD1. The CDR3 is 18 amino acids. J gave up 0 bases and V 4 bases, and 15 bases lay outside the gene matches. The germline V gene has CDR1 DFQATT and CDR2 SNEGSKA (reference sequence).

V is TRBV6-4 and J is TRBJ2-1, with TRBD2 identical over 9 bases. V was pared by 6 bases and J by 1 base, with 7 bases of the junction left unmatched. The germline V gene has CDR1 MRHNA and CDR2 SNTAGT. The CDR3 length is 16 residues. Written as DNA, the CDR3 is TGTGCCAGCAGGGATAGCGGGAGAGGGTCCTACAATGAGCAGTTCTTC. As protein: CASRDSGRGSYNEQFF.

This clone was counted once. V is TRBV7-2 and J is TRBJ2-2, with TRBD2 matching over 10 bases. V gave up 2 bases and J gave up 4 bases; unmatched junction bases: 7. Germline V gives CDR1 SGHTA, CDR2 FQGNSA. This CDR3 region has 17 residues. The CDR3 is CASSLTLAGGFTGELFF. The DNA of the CDR3 is TGTGCCAGCAGCTTAACATTAGCGGGGGGATTCACCGGGGAGCTGTTTTTT.

The chain combines TRBV6-5 with TRBJ1-3, with 8 positions matching TRBD1. The CDR3 has 16 residues. The germline V gene encodes CDR1 MNHEY and CDR2 SVGAGI. V trimming: 2 bases; J trimming: 11 bases; junction bases outside the gene matches: 14. Written as DNA, the CDR3 is TGTGCCAGCAGTTACCTACCTCTGACAGGGGATCAACCCATATATTTT. Its translation is CASSYLPLTGDQPIYF.

This chain uses TRBV18 with TRBJ1-4; the match to TRBD1 covers 7 bases. The CDR3 sequence is 15 residues long. Trimming removed 1 base from V and 8 bases from J; junction bases left unmatched: 7. The germline V gene encodes CDR1 KGHSH and CDR2 LQKENI. The CDR3 sequence is CASSPQGAFEEKLFF. In DNA, the CDR3 is TGTGCCAGCTCACCACAGGGGGCTTTCGAGGAAAAACTGTTTTTT.

The chain couples TRBV5-3 to TRBJ2-3; 7 bases line up with TRBD2. TRBV5-3 is filed as an ORF, its function uncertain. This CDR3 has 17 residues. V dropped 8 bases and J dropped 0; count of bases not matched to a gene: 15. The CDR3 region is CASPTVPSGLSTDTQYF. The CDR3 nucleotides are TGTGCCAGCCCGACAGTGCCTAGCGGCCTAAGCACAGATACGCAGTATTTT.

This clone has only a few counts. V is TRBV5-5 and J is TRBJ1-6; TRBD1 matches 10 bases. This CDR3 region has 14 residues. The V and J ends lost 7 bases and 9 bases, in that order; junction bases with no gene match: 7. Per the germline V gene, CDR1 is SGHKS and CDR2 is YYEKEE (reference sequence). CDR3 DNA sequence: TGTGCCAGCGGTGGGACAGGGGAGAGTTCACCCCTCCACTTT. Amino acid sequence: CASGGTGESSPLHF.

This clone was seen a handful of times. This sequence joins TRBV18 and TRBJ1-1, with D possibly matching TRBD1 (5 bases). The CDR3 is 15 amino acids. Trimming stripped 4 bases from V and 0 bases from J, with 12 bases between. Germline V gene data show CDR1 as KGHSH and CDR2 as LQKENI. The CDR3 coding sequence is TGTGCCAGCTCACGGGGGGAGGGGATGAACACTGAAGCTTTCTTT. Translated: CASSRGEGMNTEAFF.

CDR3 bases: TGTGCCAGCAGCCCAAGAGTGGGGGGCGAGCAGTACTTC. Translating it yields CASSPRVGGEQYF. The V gene is TRBV11-2, the J gene TRBJ2-7; a weak D match, TRBD2 (6 bases). V was clipped by 5 bases and J by 6 bases, with 14 bases between them. Germline-derived CDR1 and CDR2 are SGHAT and FQNNGV. The CDR3 is made up of 13 amino acids.

The chain has TRBV29-1 and TRBJ2-1, with D uncertain. The CDR3 contains 11 residues. The germline CDR1 and CDR2 sequences are SQVTM and ANQGSEA. Trimming left V 3 bases short and J 9 bases short, with 9 bases between. DNA of the CDR3: TGCAGCGTTGAGGCCCCCAGTGAGCAGTTCTTC. Amino acid sequence: CSVEAPSEQFF.